This T cell receptor (beta chain) was sequenced in a study of blood T cell repertoires in COVID-19. Sequenced by immunoSEQ multiplex PCR; TCRdb stores in-frame clones only, minus some. The table has 390,000 or so clones, 87% seen once; the top ten hold approximately 10%. Enrollees, roughly 18 to 95 years old, lived in roughly 24 US areas. Germline V gene sequence: CDR1 LGHNA, CDR2 YSLEER. The length of the CDR3 is 15 residues. With 2 bases clipped from V and 8 bases from J, the junction kept 7 bases outside the gene matches. This receptor was identified in a woman in her forties or fifties who had recovered from COVID-19. This chain uses TRBV4-3 with TRBJ2-2; TRBD2 matches at 8 bases. The sequenced sample consisted of PBMCs or T cells enriched from blood (not recorded which). The CDR3 region has the DNA TGCGCCAGCAGCCAATACAGCGGGGGAGCGGGGGAGCTGTTTTTT. Residues: CASSQYSGGAGELFF.